These 11 T cell receptor beta chains share one sample of origin, sequenced in a study of cytomegalovirus exposure and HLA in healthy donors. With 60 Vbeta and 13 Jbeta primers, the PCR was carried out. Libraries were prepared by immunoSEQ multiplex PCR; TCRdb keeps only in-frame clonotypes and omits some of them. This sample has about 120,000 clones, with roughly 76% found just once. Sequenced sample: PBMCs. These receptors came from a man aged 45 to 65 in good health and CMV-seropositive.

The chain joins TRBV27 to TRBJ2-7; TRBD2 matches 7 bases. J lost 2 bases, V lost 3 bases, and 7 bases had no gene match. From germline, CDR1 is MNHEY and CDR2 SMNVEV (reference sequence). This CDR3 comprises 15 residues. The chain's CDR3 is CASSFRRESTYEQYF. The CDR3 nucleotides are TGTGCCAGCAGTTTCAGGCGGGAGTCCACCTACGAGCAGTACTTC.

This clone was recorded a few times. The chain carries TRBV5-5 and TRBJ2-5; 7 bases are a match to TRBD1. The J call may be wrong; the DNA end is better matched by TRBJ2-7. Per the germline V gene, CDR1 is SGHKS and CDR2 is YYEKEE (reference sequence). This CDR3 spans 15 amino acids. CDR3 sequence reads: CASSFGQDPSYEQYF. In DNA, the CDR3 is TGTGCCAGCAGCTTCGGACAGGACCCCTCCTACGAGCAGTACTTC.

This sequence joins TRBV19 and TRBJ2-2, with D perhaps matching TRBD1 (6 bases). This CDR3 has 15 residues. V was pared by 7 bases and J by 5 bases, with 17 bases between. Germline loops: CDR1 LNHDA, CDR2 SQIVND (reference sequence). The CDR3 is CASTAYRVGTGELFF. CDR3 sequence (DNA): TGTGCCAGTACCGCGTACAGGGTTGGGACCGGGGAGCTGTTTTTT.

V and J are TRBV7-2 and TRBJ2-1; D may be TRBD1 (6 bases). The germline V gene encodes CDR1 SGHTA and CDR2 FQGNSA. Trimming removed 2 bases from V and 3 bases from J, with 17 bases in between. The CDR3 is made up of 17 amino acids. DNA for the CDR3: TGTGCCAGCAGCTTATTGGGGATTTCACAGGGCTACAATGAGCAGTTCTTC. Amino acids: CASSLLGISQGYNEQFF.

This rearrangement joins TRBV15 to TRBJ2-3, with 8 bases fitting TRBD1. The CDR3 spans 16 residues. In germline, CDR1 is LNHNV, CDR2 YYDKDF (reference sequence). The V segment lost 1 base and the J segment 5 bases; nucleotides outside the gene matches: 8. This chain's CDR3 is CATSRAPTGVGDTQYF. The CDR3 DNA reads TGTGCCACCAGCAGAGCTCCGACAGGGGTCGGAGATACGCAGTATTTT.

V usage is TRBV6-5 and J usage is TRBJ2-7, with 7 bases lining up with TRBD1. The CDR3 length is 14 residues. The ends lost 6 bases at V and 6 bases at J; junction bases unmatched: 11. The germline V gene has CDR1 MNHEY and CDR2 SVGAGI. CDR3 bases: TGTGCCAGCAGGCGCCGGGAATCAGGGGGCGAGCAGTACTTC. It is translated as CASRRRESGGEQYF.

The chain is built from TRBV7-2 and TRBJ1-5; no clear D gene. The germline V and J ends were trimmed by 1 base and 1 base, with 14 bases remaining between them. The CDR3 loop spans 17 amino acids. In germline, CDR1 is SGHTA, CDR2 FQGNSA. The CDR3 region is CASSLDREPQSNQPQHF. The CDR3 DNA reads as TGTGCCAGCAGCTTAGATCGGGAACCTCAAAGCAATCAGCCCCAGCATTTT.

On this clone itself: An end of the junction does not agree with germline; a read error may underlie this. The chain uses TRBV5-6 and TRBJ2-3; 13 bases are a match to TRBD2. CDR1 and CDR2 (germline): SGHDT, YYEEEE. CDR3 length: 13 amino acids. The CDR3 region is CVSWTSGGDTQYF. The CDR3, as DNA: TGTGTCAGCTGGACTAGCGGGGGAGATACGCAGTATTTT.

The chain uses TRBV20-1 and TRBJ1-1; tentatively, D is TRBD1 (6 bases). This CDR3 comprises 11 residues. Germline loops: CDR1 DFQATT, CDR2 SNEGSKA (reference sequence). The V and J ends lost 6 bases and 5 bases respectively, with 10 bases between them. This chain's CDR3 is CSALQGTEAFF. DNA for the CDR3: TGCAGTGCCCTACAGGGAACTGAAGCTTTCTTT.

A few counts support this clone. In DNA, the CDR3 is TGTGCCAGCTGTTCCACCCAGGGAAGAAACATTCAGTACTTC. Protein sequence: CASCSTQGRNIQYF. This chain links TRBV28 with TRBJ2-4; D perhaps matches TRBD1 (5 bases). With 8 bases removed from V and 6 bases from J, the gap between germline ends came to 17 bases. Germline V lookup: CDR1 MDHEN, CDR2 SYDVKM. The CDR3 runs to 14 residues.

The rearrangement links TRBV7-2 to TRBJ2-1; 10 nucleotides match TRBD2. V lost 4 bases, J lost 5 bases, and 5 bases stayed unmatched. The germline CDR1 and CDR2 sequences are SGHTA and FQGNSA. This CDR3 is built from 15 residues. The CDR3 DNA sequence: TGTGCCAGCAGCTCTAGCGGGGGTTCGGACAATGAGCAGTTCTTC. This encodes CASSSSGGSDNEQFF.